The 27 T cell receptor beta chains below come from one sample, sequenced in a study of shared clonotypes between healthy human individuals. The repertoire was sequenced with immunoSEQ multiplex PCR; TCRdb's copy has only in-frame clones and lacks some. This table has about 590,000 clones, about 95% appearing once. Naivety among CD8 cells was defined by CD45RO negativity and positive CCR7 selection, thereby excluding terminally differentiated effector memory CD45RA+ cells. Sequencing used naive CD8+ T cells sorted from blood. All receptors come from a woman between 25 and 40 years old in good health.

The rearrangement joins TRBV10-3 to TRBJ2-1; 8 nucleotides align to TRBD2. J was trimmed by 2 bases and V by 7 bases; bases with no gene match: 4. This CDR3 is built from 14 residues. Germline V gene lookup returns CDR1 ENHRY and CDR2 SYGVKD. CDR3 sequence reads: CAITSGGTYNEQFF. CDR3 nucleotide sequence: TGTGCCATCACCTCGGGAGGGACCTACAATGAGCAGTTCTTC.

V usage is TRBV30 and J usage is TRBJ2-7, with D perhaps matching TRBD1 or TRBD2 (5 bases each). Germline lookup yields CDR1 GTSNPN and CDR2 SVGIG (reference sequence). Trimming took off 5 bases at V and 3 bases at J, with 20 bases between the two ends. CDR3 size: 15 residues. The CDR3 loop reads CAWAKFRDGDYEQYF. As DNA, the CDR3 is TGTGCCTGGGCGAAATTCCGGGACGGGGACTACGAGCAGTACTTC.

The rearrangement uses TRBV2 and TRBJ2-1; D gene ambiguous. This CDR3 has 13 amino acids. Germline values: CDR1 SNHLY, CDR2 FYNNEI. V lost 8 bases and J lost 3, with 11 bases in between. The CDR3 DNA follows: TGTGCCAGCCGGGTCGCCGACTACAATGAGCAGTTCTTC. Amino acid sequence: CASRVADYNEQFF.

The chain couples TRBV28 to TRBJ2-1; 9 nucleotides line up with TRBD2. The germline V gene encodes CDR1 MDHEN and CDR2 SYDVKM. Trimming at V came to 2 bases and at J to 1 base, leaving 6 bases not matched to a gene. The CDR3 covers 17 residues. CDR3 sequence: CASSLISTSGSYNEQFF. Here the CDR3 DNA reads TGTGCCAGCAGTTTAATAAGTACTAGCGGGTCCTACAATGAGCAGTTCTTC.

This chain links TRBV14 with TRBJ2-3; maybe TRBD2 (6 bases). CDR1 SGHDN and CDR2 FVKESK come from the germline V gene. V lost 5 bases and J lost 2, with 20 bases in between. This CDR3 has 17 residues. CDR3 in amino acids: CASSEHQRAVLTDTQYF. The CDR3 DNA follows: TGTGCCAGCAGCGAACACCAGCGGGCGGTACTCACAGATACGCAGTATTTT. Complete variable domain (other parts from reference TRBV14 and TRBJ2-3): EAGVTQFPSHSVIEKGQTVTLRCDPISGHDNLYWYRRVMGKEIKFLLHFVKESKQDESGMPNNRFLAERTGGTYSTLKVQPAELEDSGVYFCASSEHQRAVLTDTQYFGPGTRLTVL.

The CDR3 loop is CASSGRDQRGETQYF. CDR3 DNA: TGTGCCAGCAGCGGGAGGGACCAGAGGGGGGAGACCCAGTACTTC. The V gene is TRBV7-9, the J gene TRBJ2-5; possible D gene TRBD2, 7 bases. Looked up from germline, CDR1 is SEHNR and CDR2 is FQNEAQ (reference sequence). This CDR3 has 15 residues. The V end was cut by 5 bases, the J end by 5 bases, with 18 bases between.

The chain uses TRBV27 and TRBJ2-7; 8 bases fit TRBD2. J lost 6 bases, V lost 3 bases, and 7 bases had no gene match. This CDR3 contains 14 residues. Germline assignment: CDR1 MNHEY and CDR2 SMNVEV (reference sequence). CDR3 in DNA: TGTGCCAGCAGTTTCGCGGGAGGATCATCCGAGCAGTACTTC. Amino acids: CASSFAGGSSEQYF.

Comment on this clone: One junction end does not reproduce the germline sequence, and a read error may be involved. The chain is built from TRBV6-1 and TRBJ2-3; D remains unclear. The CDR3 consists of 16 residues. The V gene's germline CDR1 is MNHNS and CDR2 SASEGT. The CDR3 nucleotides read TGTGCCAGCAGGGAAGACCCCGCAGGATTCACAGATACGCAGTATTTT. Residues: CASREDPAGFTDTQYF.

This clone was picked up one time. The CDR3, as DNA: TGCGCCAGCAGCTTGGACGGGGCCGAGCAGTACTTC. Protein product: CASSLDGAEQYF. This rearrangement joins TRBV5-1 to TRBJ2-7; perhaps D is TRBD1 or TRBD2 (5 bases each). Germline-derived CDR1 and CDR2 are SGHRS and YFSETQ. The CDR3 loop spans 12 amino acids. V lost 0 bases and J 6 bases, leaving 7 bases between the germline ends.

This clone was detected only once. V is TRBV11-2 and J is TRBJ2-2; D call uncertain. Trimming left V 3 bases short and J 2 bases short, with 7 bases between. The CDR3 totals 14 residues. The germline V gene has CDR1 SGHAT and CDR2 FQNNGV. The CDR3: CASSFGVNTGELFF. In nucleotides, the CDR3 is TGTGCCAGCAGCTTTGGAGTTAACACCGGGGAGCTGTTTTTT.

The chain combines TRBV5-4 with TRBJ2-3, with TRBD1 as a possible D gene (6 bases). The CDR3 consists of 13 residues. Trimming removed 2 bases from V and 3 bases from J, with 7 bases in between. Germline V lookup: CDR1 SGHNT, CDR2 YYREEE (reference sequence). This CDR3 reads CASSFRGTDTQYF. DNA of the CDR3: TGTGCCAGCAGCTTCAGGGGAACAGATACGCAGTATTTT.

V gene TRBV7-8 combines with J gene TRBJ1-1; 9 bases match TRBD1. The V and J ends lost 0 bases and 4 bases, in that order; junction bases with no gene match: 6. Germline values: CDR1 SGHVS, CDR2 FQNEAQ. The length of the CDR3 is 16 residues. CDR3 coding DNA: TGTGCCAGCAGCTTAGCCTACGCACAGGGGGCCACTGAAGCTTTCTTT. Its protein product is CASSLAYAQGATEAFF.

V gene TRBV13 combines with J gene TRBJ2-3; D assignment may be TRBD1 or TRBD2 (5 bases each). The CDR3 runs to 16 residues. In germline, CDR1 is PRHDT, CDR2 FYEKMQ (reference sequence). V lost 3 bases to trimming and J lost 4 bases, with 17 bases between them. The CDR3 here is CASSFPGPRSSDTQYF. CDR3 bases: TGTGCCAGCAGCTTTCCGGGACCCCGGAGCTCAGATACGCAGTATTTT.

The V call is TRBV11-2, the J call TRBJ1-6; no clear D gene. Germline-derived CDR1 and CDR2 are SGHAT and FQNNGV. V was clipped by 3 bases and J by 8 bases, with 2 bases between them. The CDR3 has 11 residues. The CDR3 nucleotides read TGTGCCAGCAGCTTGGATTCACCCCTCCACTTT. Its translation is CASSLDSPLHF.

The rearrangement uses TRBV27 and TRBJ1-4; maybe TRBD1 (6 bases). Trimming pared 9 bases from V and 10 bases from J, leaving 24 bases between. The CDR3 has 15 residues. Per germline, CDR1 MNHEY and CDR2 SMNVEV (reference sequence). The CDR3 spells CASSTGTYMKGKLFF. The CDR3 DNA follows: TGTGCCAGTTCTACCGGGACATATATGAAGGGAAAACTGTTTTTT. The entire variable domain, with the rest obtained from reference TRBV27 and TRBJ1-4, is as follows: EAQVTQNPRYLITVTGKKLTVTCSQNMNHEYMSWYRQDPGLGLRQIYYSMNVEVTDKGDVPEGYKVSRKEKRNFPLILESPSPNQTSLYFCASSTGTYMKGKLFFGSGTQLSVL.

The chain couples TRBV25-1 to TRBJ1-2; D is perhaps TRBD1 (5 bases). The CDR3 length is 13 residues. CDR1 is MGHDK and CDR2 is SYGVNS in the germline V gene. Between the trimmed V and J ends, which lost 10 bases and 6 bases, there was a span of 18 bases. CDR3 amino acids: CATSPGGFDGYTF. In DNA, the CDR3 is TGTGCCACCTCGCCGGGGGGATTCGATGGCTACACCTTC.

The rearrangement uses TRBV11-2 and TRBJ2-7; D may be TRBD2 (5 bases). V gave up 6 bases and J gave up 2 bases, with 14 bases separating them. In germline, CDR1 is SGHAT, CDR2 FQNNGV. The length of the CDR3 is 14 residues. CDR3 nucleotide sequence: TGTGCCAGCAGGGAGGCAGGCGGCCCCTACGAGCAGTACTTC. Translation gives CASREAGGPYEQYF.

CDR3 in amino acids: CASSVAAGGGGEEQFF. The CDR3 region has the DNA TGTGCCAGCAGTGTGGCGGCGGGTGGGGGAGGAGAAGAGCAGTTCTTC. This chain connects TRBV6-1 to TRBJ2-1, with D perhaps TRBD2 (6 bases). The CDR3 extends over 16 amino acids. Per the germline V gene, CDR1 is MNHNS and CDR2 is SASEGT. Trimming took 4 bases from V and 10 from J, leaving 23 bases between them.

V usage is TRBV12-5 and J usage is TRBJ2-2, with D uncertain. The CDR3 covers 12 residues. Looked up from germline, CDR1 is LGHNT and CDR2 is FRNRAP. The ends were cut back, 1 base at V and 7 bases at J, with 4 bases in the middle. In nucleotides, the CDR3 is TGTGCTAGTGGTTTGGCGCACGGGGAGCTGTTTTTT. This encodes CASGLAHGELFF.

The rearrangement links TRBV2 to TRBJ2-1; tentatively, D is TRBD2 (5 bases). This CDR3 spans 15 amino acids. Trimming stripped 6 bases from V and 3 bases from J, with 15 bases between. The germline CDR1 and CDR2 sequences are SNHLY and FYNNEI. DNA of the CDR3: TGTGCCAGCAGGGACGCGGAAGCGGTCTACAATGAGCAGTTCTTC. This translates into CASRDAEAVYNEQFF.

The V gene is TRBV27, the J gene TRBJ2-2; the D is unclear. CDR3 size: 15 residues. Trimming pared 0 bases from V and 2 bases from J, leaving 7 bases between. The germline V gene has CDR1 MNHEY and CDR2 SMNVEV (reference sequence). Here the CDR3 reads CASSLSTENTGELFF. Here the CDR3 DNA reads TGTGCCAGCAGTTTATCGACGGAAAACACCGGGGAGCTGTTTTTT.

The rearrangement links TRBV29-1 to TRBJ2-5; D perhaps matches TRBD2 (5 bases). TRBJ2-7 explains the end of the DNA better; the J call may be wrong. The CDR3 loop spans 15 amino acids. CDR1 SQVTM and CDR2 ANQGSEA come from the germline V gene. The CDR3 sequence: CSVELTVTGSYEQYF. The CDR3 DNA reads TGCAGCGTTGAACTCACGGTGACGGGGTCCTACGAGCAGTACTTC.

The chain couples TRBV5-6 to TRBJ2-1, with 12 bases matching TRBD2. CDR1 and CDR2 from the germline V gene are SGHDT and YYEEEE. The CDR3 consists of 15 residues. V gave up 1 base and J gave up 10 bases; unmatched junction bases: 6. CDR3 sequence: CASSLKASGRGEQFF. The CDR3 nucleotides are TGTGCCAGCAGCTTGAAGGCTAGCGGGAGGGGGGAGCAGTTCTTC.

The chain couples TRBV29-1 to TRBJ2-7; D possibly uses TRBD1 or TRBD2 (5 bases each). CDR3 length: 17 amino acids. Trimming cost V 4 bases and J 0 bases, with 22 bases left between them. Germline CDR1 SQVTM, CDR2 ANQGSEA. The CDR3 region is CSVVSERGSASSYEQYF. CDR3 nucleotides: TGCAGCGTTGTCTCTGAGAGGGGCAGCGCAAGCTCCTACGAGCAGTACTTC.

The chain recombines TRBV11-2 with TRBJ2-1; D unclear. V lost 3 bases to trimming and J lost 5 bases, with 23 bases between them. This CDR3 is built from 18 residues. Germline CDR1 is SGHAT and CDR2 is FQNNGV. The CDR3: CASSLNGFWTQVNNEQFF. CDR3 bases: TGTGCCAGCAGCTTGAATGGATTTTGGACCCAGGTGAACAATGAGCAGTTCTTC.

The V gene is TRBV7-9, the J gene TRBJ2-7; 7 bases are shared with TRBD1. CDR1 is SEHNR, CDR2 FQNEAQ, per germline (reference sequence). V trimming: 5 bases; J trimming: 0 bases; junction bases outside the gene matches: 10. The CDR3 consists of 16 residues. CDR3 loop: CASSPRQGRSSYEQYF. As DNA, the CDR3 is TGTGCCAGCAGCCCCCGACAGGGAAGAAGCTCCTACGAGCAGTACTTC.

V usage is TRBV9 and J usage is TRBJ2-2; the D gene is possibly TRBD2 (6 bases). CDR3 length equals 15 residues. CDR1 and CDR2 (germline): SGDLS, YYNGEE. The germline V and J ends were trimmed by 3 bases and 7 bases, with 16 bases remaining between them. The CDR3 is CASSGRPGSLGELFF. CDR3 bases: TGTGCCAGCAGCGGCCGCCCCGGGAGTCTCGGGGAGCTGTTTTTT.